This record looks at one TCR beta chain sequence and its context. What it recognizes is unknown. V lost 0 bases and J lost 9, with 13 bases in between. The CDR3 length is 14 residues. Germline V gene sequence: CDR1 SGHRS, CDR2 YFSETQ. The data derive from a study of cytomegalovirus exposure and HLA in healthy donors. Study details: Of 300 to 450 genotyped donors, more than 75% clustered with self-reported Caucasian donors.

With 60 Vbeta and 13 Jbeta primers, the PCR was carried out. Generated by immunoSEQ multiplex PCR, the TCRdb table keeps only in-frame clones and is missing some. The table lists over 150,000 clones, under 80% of them singletons. Regarding the study as a whole: It was confirmed in vitro that three of the CMV-associated chains were specific for CMV antigens. Earlier findings revealed that most TCR beta V segments proved productive either about 87% or about 30% of the time. The dataset shows that most TCR sequences were rare, while some public TCRs occurred in many donors.

The genes are TRBV5-1 and TRBJ1-5, with D hard to call. This clonotype was sampled from a man aged 40-55 years in good health and CMV-seronegative. Sequenced input: PBMCs. CDR3 nucleotides: TGCGCCAGCAGCTTGGACCCATTGAGTCCGCCCCAGCATTTT. Protein product: CASSLDPLSPPQHF.